Only one count was recorded for the clone carrying this TCR beta chain. What it binds is unknown. Germline V gene sequence: CDR1 SGHNT, CDR2 YYREEE (reference sequence). V lost 1 base to trimming and J lost 2 bases; unmatched junction nucleotides: 2. This CDR3 is built from 15 residues. These data come from a study of shared clonotypes between healthy human individuals. As for the study in general: A donor's plate count was three for CD4 naive and three for CD4 memory; CD8 naive had two and CD8 memory one. Study results and caveats: Among a handful of donors, around 5% of naive CD4 clonotypes were found in common. Clonotype sharing among donors, it was expected, would be affected by sequencing depth. Generation probabilities of non-shared clonotypes were lower (relative to those shared by all four donors).

Using immunoSEQ multiplex PCR, the repertoire was profiled, and TCRdb retains in-frame clones only, with some absent. The sample includes over 2 million clones, roughly 95% of them seen just once. Specimen: naive CD4+ T cells sorted from blood. The subset: CD45RA+ positively selected. The TCR originated in a man aged 18-30 years in good health. The chain recombines TRBV5-4 with TRBJ2-1; 8 nucleotides align to TRBD2. The CDR3 loop is CASSLRAGAYNEQFF. The CDR3 coding sequence is TGTGCCAGCAGCTTGCGAGCGGGGGCCTACAATGAGCAGTTCTTC.